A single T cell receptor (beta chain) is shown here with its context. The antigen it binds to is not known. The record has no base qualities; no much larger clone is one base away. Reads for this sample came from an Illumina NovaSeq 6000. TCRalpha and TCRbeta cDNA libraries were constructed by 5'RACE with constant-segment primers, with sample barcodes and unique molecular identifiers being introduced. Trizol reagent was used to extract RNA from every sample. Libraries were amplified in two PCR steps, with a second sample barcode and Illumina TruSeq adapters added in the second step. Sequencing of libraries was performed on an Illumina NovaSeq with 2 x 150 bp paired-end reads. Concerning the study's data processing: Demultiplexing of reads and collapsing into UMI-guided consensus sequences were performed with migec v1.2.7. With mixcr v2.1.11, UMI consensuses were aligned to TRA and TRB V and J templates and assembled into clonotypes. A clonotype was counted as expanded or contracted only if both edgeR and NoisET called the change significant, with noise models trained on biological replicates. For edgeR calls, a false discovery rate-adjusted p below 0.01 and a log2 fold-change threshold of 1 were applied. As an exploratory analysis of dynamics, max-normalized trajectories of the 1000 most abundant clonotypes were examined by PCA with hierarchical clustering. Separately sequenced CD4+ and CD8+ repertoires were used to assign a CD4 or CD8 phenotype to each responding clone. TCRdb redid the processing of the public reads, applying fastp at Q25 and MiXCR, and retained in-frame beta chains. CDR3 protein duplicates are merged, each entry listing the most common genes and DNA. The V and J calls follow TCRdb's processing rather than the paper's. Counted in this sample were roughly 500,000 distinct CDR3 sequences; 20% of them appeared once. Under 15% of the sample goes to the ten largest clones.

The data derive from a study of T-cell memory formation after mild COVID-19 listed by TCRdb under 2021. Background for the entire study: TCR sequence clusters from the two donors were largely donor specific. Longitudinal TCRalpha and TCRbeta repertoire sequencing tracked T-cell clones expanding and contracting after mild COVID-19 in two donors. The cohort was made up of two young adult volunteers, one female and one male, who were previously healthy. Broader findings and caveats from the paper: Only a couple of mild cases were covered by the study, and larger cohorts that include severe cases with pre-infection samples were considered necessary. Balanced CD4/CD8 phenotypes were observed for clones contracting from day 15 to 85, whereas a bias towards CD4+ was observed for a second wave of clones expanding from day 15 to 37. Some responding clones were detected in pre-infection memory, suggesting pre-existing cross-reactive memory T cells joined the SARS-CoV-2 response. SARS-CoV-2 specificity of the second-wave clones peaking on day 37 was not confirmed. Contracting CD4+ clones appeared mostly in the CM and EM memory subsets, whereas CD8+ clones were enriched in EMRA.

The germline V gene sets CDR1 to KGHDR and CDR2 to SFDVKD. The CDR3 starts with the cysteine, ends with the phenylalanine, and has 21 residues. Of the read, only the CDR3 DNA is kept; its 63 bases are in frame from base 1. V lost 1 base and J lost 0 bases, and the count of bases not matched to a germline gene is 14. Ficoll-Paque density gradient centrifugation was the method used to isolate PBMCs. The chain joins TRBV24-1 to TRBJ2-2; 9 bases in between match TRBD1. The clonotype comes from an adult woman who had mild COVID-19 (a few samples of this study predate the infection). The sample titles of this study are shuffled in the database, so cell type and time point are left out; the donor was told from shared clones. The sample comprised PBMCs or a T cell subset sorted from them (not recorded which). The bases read TGTGCCACCAGTGATTTTGGGGGAGGACAGGGGAAAAACTCGAACACCGGGGAGCTGTTTTTT. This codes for CATSDFGGGQGKNSNTGELFF.